This TCR beta chain is drawn from a study of blood T cells in healthy people across ages. General study results and limits: Because sorting was not performed, PBMCs prevented conclusive naive versus antigen-experienced comparison. Diversity figures based on one million T cells were deemed too low.

A word on this clonotype: Its specificity is not known.

A second about 6 to 12 cycle PCR used barcoded and J-beta primers. Paired-end reads containing CDR3 totaled no fewer than 2.5 million for each sample. TCRdb processed the 5' RACE reads anew with MiXCR; each CDR3 protein has one entry. This repertoire shows about 1.4 million distinct CDR3 sequences, approximately 59% found once; its top ten account for roughly 6.3%. The CDR3 extends over 15 amino acids. The V gene's germline CDR1 is DFQATT and CDR2 SNEGSKA (reference sequence). The clonotype originates from a man younger than 35 in good health. The rearrangement uses TRBV20-1 and TRBJ2-7, with a tentative D call TRBD1 (5 bases). The J call is uncertain, as TRBJ2-4 better fits the DNA end. The sample was blood. CDR3 bases: TGCAGTGCTAGAGAATCCCAGGGAACATTAGACATTCAGTACTTC. Its translation: CSARESQGTLDIQYF.